The clone carrying this T cell receptor beta chain was seen only a few times. Its specificity is not known. The sample comes from a study of blood T cells in healthy people across ages. Notes on the study in general: Estimated diversity, derived from one million T cells, was regarded as an underestimate. Across the age range, TCR beta diversity per million T cells fell in a roughly linear way.

For the second PCR, which ran for 7 to 11 cycles, a sample-barcoded 5' primer and a J-beta primer mix were used. TCRdb re-called the 5' RACE reads through MiXCR, storing one row per CDR3 protein. The sample shows hundreds of thousands of distinct CDR3 sequences, roughly 21% of them seen only once. The sequence was obtained from a man aged 65 to 85 in good health. The sequencing sample was made of blood.

The CDR3 loop reads CSVAREGYNEQFF. In DNA form, the CDR3 reads TGCAGCGTTGCCCGGGAGGGCTACAATGAGCAGTTCTTC. The V and J genes are TRBV29-1 and TRBJ2-1; 8 bases agree with TRBD2. The CDR3 consists of 13 residues. V lost 4 bases to trimming and J lost 3 bases; unmatched junction nucleotides: 2. Looked up from germline, CDR1 is SQVTM and CDR2 is ANQGSEA.